This TCR beta chain was sequenced for a study of shared clonotypes between healthy human individuals (dated by TCRdb to about 2020). Background on the whole study: The cohort comprised a couple of women and a few men aged 18 to 49 years. Leukapheresis yielded between about 0.8 and 8.9 billion PBMCs per donor. The study deeply sequenced blood TCR repertoires of about five healthy adults to estimate repertoire size and the extent of clonotype sharing between individuals. Different laboratories and diverse techniques were used to prepare libraries and sequence TCR repertoires, to increase sequencing depth and limit assay-specific biases. Per donor, three plates each were used for CD4 naive and CD4 memory, two for CD8 naive, and one for CD8 memory.

The donors were healthy, HIV-negative adults who had no recently reported acute infections or vaccinations. Every donor was a Caucasian adult residing in Nashville, Tennessee, USA. CD4+ T cells were enriched by magnetic negative selection; naive cells were then positively selected on CD45RA, and the negative fraction formed the memory subset. Blood was collected by leukapheresis, and PBMCs were isolated by Ficoll-Histopaque density gradient centrifugation and then cryopreserved in liquid nitrogen vapor phase. Analytical flow cytometry was used to check the purity and quantity of each magnetically sorted T cell population. From each sorted fraction, genomic DNA was isolated and quantified by UV absorbance on a Nanodrop 2000c. TCR CDR3 regions were amplified from genomic DNA by multiplex PCR using the deep immunoSEQ assay. Genomic DNA extracted from each cell subset was distributed evenly over all wells of several immunoSEQ 96-well plates, and each plate served as one replicate. Each replicate PCR for sorted subsets received around 0.2 ug genomic DNA, equal to 30,000 or so T cell genomes. Purified libraries were measured with a Qubit 3.0 fluorometer, size-checked on a Bioanalyzer 2100, and measured again with the KAPA Library Quantification kit. Every immunoSEQ 96-well plate was sequenced on a separate single-read 150-cycle Illumina NextSeq 550 flow cell. Concerning the study's data processing: Because the immunoSEQ output included only junctional sequences and no quality scores, the filtering could not be the same as the filtering used for full-length reads. To assign V/J genes and CDR3, sequences were annotated against IMGT germline references using PyIR, a Python wrapper for IgBLAST v1.9. Reads were removed for weak V/J assignments (E-value above 1e-6), missing CDR3, stop codons, out-of-frame junctions, or ambiguous translated residues. A V3J clonotype was defined by an identical inferred V gene, J gene, and CDR3 amino acid sequence. Percentage overlap between repertoires was computed as shared unique clonotypes divided by the size of the smaller repertoire. RTK rarefaction, the Chao1 estimator, and Recon v2.1 estimates of unobserved clonotypes were used to assess repertoire richness. OLGA was used to compute generation probabilities for all TCRbeta clonotypes that the gDNA method yielded from four donors. TCRdb mirrors the immuneACCESS table, restricted to in-frame sequences. Some clones are absent from its copies; in checked studies, under half trace to an unresolved V gene, and the reason for the others is unknown. V and J calls and clone size come straight from that table; D and trimming were deduced from the DNA. The sample table records about 2.4 million clones; 85% to 95% of these occur just once. The biggest ten clones account for 0.14% of the sample.

Points on this clone: Its target antigen remains unknown. No base quality values were provided; no much bigger clone lies one nucleotide off.

For CDR1 and CDR2, the germline V gene (reference sequence) lists LNHDA and SQIVND. The V end loses 6 bases and the J end loses 8 bases, and a stretch of 19 bases separates them. The CDR3 measures 14 amino acids from cysteine to phenylalanine. Kept here is only the CDR3 DNA, which spans 42 bases and is read in frame from base 1. Results and caveats for the whole study, not just this receptor: Roughly 5.2% of naive CD4, more than 3% of naive CD8, approximately 2.2% of memory CD4, and around 0.4% of memory CD8 clonotypes were shared across several donors. Because the study included a small number of donors, the genetic and exposure-history diversity represented was limited. Incomplete sequencing was indicated by rarefaction of sorted-subset datasets, despite the large sequencing depth. Estimated clonotype richness was generally larger for naive than for memory subsets. Higher generation probabilities were observed for clonotypes shared by all four sorted-subset donors than for non-shared clonotypes. Sampling was limited to blood, and TCR repertoires in tissue likely differ from TCR repertoires in blood. Pairwise subsampling indicated that sequencing depth was expected to affect the degree of clonotype sharing among donors.

This clonotype originated in a man in his late teens or twenties in good health. What was sequenced was naive CD4+ T cells sorted from blood. The cell subset or site label of this sample denotes: CD45RA+ positively selected. The chain was built from TRBV19 and TRBJ1-2, with no D gene named confidently. The sequence in DNA is TGTGCCAGTAGGGGTACCGGGGAGTGGAGAGGCTACACCTTC. Its protein reads: CASRGTGEWRGYTF.